This T cell receptor (beta chain) originates from a study of identical twins. General study results and limits: Modelling approaches yielded underestimates of out-of-frame TCR alpha sharing between monozygotic twins.

The CDR3 totals 15 residues. Looked up from germline, CDR1 is SGHTA and CDR2 is FQGNSA. Trimming took 5 bases from V and 7 from J, leaving 20 bases between them. Many counts were recorded for this clonotype. The antigen is not known. Donors uniformly comprised healthy Caucasians. One entry per CDR3 protein, called by TCRdb with MiXCR from the 5' RACE reads. In the table there are about 700,000 distinct CDR3 sequences, less than 10% of which are singletons. The data also belong to a second study, concerning yellow fever vaccine responses in identical twins.

The source of this sequence is a woman aged 18 to 35 in good health. J is TRBJ1-2 and V is TRBV7-2; D not resolved. The sequencing sample was made of PBMCs. As DNA, the CDR3 is TGTGCCAGCAGCCACCCCCTGGGCCGTTTCCTTGGCTACACCTTC. Translation gives CASSHPLGRFLGYTF. Using reference TRBV7-2 and TRBJ1-2 for the parts outside the CDR3, the full variable domain is GAGVSQSPSNKVTEKGKDVELRCDPISGHTALYWYRQSLGQGLEFLIYFQGNSAPDKSGLPSDRFSAERTGGSVSTLTIQRTQQEDSAVYLCASSHPLGRFLGYTFGSGTRLTVV.